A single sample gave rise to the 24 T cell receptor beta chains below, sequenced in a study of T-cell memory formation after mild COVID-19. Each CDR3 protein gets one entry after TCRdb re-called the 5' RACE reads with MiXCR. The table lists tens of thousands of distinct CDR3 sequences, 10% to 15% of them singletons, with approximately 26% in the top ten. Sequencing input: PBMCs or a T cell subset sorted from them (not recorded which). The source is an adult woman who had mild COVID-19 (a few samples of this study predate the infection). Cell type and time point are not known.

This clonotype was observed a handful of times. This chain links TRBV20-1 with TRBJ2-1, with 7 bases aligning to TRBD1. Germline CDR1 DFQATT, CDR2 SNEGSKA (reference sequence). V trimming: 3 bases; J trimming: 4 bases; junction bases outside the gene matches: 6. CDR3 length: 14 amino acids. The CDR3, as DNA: TGCAGTGCTAGGGATAGGGACAGTTACAATGAGCAGTTCTTC. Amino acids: CSARDRDSYNEQFF.

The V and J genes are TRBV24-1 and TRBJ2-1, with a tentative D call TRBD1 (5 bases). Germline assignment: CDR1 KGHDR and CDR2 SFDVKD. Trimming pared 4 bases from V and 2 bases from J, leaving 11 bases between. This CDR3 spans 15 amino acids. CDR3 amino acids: CATSERGWAYNEQFF. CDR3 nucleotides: TGTGCCACCAGTGAAAGGGGCTGGGCCTACAATGAGCAGTTCTTC.

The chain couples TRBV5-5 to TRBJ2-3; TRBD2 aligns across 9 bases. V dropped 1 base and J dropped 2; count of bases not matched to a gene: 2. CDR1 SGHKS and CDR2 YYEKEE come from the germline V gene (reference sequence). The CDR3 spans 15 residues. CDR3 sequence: CASSLLAGVTDTQYF. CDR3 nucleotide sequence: TGTGCCAGCAGCTTGTTAGCGGGGGTCACAGATACGCAGTATTTT.

CDR3 protein: CAIRPGSYNEQFF. CDR3 in DNA: TGTGCCATCCGGCCTGGGTCCTACAATGAGCAGTTCTTC. The chain is built from TRBV10-3 and TRBJ2-1; D is ambiguous. Trimming removed 8 bases from V and 1 base from J, with 9 bases in between. Germline values: CDR1 ENHRY, CDR2 SYGVKD. This CDR3 is 13 amino acids long.

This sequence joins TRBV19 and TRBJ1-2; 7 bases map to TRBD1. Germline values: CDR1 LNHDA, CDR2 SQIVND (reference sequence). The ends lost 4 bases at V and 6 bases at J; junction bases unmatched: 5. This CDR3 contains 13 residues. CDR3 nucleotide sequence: TGTGCCAGTAGTACCGGGACAGCGAATGGCTACACCTTC. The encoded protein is CASSTGTANGYTF.

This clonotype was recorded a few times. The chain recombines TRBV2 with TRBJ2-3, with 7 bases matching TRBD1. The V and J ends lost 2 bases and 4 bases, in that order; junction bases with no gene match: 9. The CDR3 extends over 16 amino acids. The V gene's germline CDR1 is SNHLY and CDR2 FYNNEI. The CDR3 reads CASSETRGGRADTQYF. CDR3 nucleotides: TGTGCCAGCAGTGAAACTCGAGGGGGCCGGGCAGATACGCAGTATTTT.

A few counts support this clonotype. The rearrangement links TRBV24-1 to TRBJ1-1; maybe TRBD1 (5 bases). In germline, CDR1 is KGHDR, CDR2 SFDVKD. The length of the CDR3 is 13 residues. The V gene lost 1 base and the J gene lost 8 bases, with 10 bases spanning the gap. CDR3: CATSDFGGSEAFF. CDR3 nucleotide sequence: TGTGCCACCAGTGATTTTGGGGGGTCCGAAGCTTTCTTT.

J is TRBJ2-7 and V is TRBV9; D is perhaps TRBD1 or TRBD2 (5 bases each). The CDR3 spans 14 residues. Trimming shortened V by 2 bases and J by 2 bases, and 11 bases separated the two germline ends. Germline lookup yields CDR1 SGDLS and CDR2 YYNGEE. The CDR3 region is CASSVRDAAYEQYF. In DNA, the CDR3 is TGTGCCAGCAGCGTTCGGGACGCCGCCTACGAGCAGTACTTC.

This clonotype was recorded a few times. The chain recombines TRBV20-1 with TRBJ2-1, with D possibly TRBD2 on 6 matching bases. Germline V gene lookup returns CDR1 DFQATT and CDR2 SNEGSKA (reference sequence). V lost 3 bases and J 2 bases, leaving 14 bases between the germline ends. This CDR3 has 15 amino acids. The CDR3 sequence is CSASREDQTYNEQFF. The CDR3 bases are TGCAGTGCTAGCAGGGAGGACCAAACCTACAATGAGCAGTTCTTC.

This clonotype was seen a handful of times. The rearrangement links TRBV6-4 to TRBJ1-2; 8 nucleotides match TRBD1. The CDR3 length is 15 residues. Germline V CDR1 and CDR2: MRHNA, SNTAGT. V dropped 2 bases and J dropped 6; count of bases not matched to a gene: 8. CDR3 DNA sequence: TGTGCCAGCAGTGACACTCCGGGACAGGTGGATGGCTACACCTTC. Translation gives CASSDTPGQVDGYTF.

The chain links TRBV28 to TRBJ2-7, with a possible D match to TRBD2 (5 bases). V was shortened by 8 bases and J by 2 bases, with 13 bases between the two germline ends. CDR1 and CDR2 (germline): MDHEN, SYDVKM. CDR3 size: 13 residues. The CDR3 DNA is TGTGCCAGCTCCGACCGGGATCCCTACGAGCAGTACTTC. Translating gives CASSDRDPYEQYF.

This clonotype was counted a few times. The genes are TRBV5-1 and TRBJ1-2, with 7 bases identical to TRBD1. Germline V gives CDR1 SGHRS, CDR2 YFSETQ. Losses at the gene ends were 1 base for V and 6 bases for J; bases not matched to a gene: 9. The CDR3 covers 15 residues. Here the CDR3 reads CASSLRTGDVNGYTF. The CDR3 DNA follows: TGCGCCAGCAGCTTGCGAACAGGGGACGTTAATGGCTACACCTTC.

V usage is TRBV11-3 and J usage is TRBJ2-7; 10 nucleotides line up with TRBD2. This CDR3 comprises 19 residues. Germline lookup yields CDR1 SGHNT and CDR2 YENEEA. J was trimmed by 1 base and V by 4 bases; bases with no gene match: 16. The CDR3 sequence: CASSSYSHPTSGLSYEQYF. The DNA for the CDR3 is TGTGCCAGCAGCTCATATTCTCATCCGACTAGCGGGCTTTCCTACGAGCAGTACTTC.

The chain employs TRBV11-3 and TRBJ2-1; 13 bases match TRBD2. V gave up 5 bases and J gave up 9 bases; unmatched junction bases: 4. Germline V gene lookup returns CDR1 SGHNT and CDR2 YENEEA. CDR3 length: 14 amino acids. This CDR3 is CASSGLAGVGEQFF. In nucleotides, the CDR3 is TGTGCCAGCAGCGGACTAGCGGGGGTTGGTGAGCAGTTCTTC.

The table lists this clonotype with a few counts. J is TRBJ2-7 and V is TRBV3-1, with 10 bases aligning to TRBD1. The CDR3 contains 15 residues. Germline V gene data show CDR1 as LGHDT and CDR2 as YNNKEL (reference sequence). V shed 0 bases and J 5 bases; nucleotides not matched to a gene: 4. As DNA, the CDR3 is TGTGCCAGCAGCCAAGAGGGACAGGGGATCCACGAGCAGTACTTC. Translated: CASSQEGQGIHEQYF.

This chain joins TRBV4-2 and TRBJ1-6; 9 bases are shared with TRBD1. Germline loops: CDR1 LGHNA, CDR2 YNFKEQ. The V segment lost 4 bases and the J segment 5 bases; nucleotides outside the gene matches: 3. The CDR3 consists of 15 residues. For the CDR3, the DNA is TGTGCCAGCAGCCCGGGACAGGGTAATAATTCACCCCTCCACTTT. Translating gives CASSPGQGNNSPLHF.

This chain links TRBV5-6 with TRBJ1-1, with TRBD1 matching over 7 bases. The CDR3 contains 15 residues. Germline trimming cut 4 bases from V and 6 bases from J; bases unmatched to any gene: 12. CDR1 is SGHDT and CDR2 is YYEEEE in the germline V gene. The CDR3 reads CASSGDRVGIAEAFF. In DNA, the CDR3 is TGTGCCAGCAGCGGCGACAGGGTAGGAATCGCTGAAGCTTTCTTT.

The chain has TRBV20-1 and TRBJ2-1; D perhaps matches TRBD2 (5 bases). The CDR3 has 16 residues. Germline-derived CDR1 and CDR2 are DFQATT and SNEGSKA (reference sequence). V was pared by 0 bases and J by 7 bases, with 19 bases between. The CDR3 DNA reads TGCAGTGCTAGAGATAGTGAGGGTGACCTTGGGAATGAGCAGTTCTTC. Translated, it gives CSARDSEGDLGNEQFF.

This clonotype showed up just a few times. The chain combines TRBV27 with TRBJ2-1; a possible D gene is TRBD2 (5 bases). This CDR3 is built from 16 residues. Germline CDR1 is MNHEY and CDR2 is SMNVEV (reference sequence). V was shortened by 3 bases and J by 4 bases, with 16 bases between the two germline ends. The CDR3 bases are TGTGCCAGCAGTTTGGCCAGCGGCAATAATTACAATGAGCAGTTCTTC. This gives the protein CASSLASGNNYNEQFF.

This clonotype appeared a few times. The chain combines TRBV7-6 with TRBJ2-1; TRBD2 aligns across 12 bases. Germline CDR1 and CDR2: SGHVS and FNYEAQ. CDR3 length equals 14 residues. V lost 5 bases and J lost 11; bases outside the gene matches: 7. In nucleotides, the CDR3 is TGTGCCAGCAGCCCACGTCTAGCGGGGGGGCAGCAGTTCTTC. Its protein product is CASSPRLAGGQQFF.

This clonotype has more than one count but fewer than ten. The CDR3 protein is CASSLGSGNYEQYF. In DNA, the CDR3 is TGCGCCAGCAGCCTGGGCTCGGGAAACTACGAGCAGTACTTC. This chain uses TRBV5-1 with TRBJ2-7; TRBD2 is a possible D gene (5 bases). The CDR3 runs 14 residues. Trimming pared 4 bases from V and 3 bases from J, leaving 14 bases between. The germline V gene has CDR1 SGHRS and CDR2 YFSETQ.

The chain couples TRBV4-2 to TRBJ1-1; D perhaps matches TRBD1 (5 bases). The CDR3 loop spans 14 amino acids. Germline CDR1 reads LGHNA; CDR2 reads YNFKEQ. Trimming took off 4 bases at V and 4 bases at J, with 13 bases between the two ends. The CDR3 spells CASSPRQPGTEAFF. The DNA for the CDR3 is TGTGCCAGCAGCCCCCGACAGCCGGGCACTGAAGCTTTCTTT.

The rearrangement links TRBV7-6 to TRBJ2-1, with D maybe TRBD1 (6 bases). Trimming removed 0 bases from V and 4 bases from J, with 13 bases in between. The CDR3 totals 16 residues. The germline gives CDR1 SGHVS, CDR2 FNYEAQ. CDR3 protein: CASSLATGTQYNEQFF. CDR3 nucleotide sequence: TGTGCCAGCAGCTTAGCCACCGGGACACAGTACAATGAGCAGTTCTTC.

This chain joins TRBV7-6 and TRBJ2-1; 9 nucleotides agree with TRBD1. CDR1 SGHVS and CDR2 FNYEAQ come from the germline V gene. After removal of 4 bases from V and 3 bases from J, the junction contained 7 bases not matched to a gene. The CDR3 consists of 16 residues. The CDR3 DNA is TGTGCCAGCAGCTCGCTACAGGGGGCCCACTACAATGAGCAGTTCTTC. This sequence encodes CASSSLQGAHYNEQFF.